This TCR beta chain derives from a study of blood T cell repertoires in COVID-19. Study background: T cells, B-cell-depleted T cells, or PBMCs provided the cDNA or gDNA that served as material.

Original methodology: Estimates of nucleated cell counts were drawn from the amplification of reference gene primers. Only in-frame clones appear in the TCRdb table, and some are missing; sequencing was by immunoSEQ multiplex PCR. V and J calls plus clone size are reproduced from that table; the DNA served to infer D and trimming. The sample consists of roughly 670,000 clones, 90% of them appearing once. V gave up 3 bases and J gave up 0 bases; unmatched junction bases: 3. Germline lookup yields CDR1 LNHNV and CDR2 YYDKDF (reference sequence). The CDR3 loop spans 15 amino acids. The TCR sequence derives from a young woman with acute or convalescent COVID-19. The gene calls are TRBV15 and TRBJ2-7; 9 bases match TRBD2. Sequencing was done on a sample of peripheral blood. CDR3: CATSSSSGNSYEQYF. The DNA for the CDR3 is TGTGCCACCAGCAGCTCTAGCGGGAACTCCTACGAGCAGTACTTC.